What follows are 27 T cell receptor beta chains derived from one specimen sequenced in a study of T cells after yellow fever vaccination. One entry per CDR3 protein results from TCRdb running MiXCR on the 5' RACE reads. The sample shows about 75,000 distinct CDR3 sequences, around 7.1% of them seen only once. The material was CD8+ T cells sorted from PBMCs, obtained 9 to 10 days after the first yellow fever vaccination. These TCRs come from a man aged 18 to 35 who received the YFV17D yellow fever vaccine.

This clonotype came up a few times. This sequence joins TRBV5-5 and TRBJ1-6, with D unclear. In germline, CDR1 is SGHKS, CDR2 YYEKEE (reference sequence). V was pared by 0 bases and J by 10 bases, with 11 bases between. The CDR3 covers 14 residues. The chain's CDR3 is CASSLAASRSPLHF. The CDR3, as DNA: TGTGCCAGCAGCTTGGCTGCCTCTAGATCACCCCTCCACTTT.

This clonotype was counted many times. The gene calls are TRBV9 and TRBJ1-1; D is possibly TRBD1 (6 bases). The CDR3 is 14 amino acids. Per the germline V gene, CDR1 is SGDLS and CDR2 is YYNGEE. With 7 bases removed from V and 4 bases from J, the gap between germline ends came to 17 bases. CDR3 in DNA: TGTGCCAGCCAAGACCCGGGGGCCGGCACTGAAGCTTTCTTT. This gives the protein CASQDPGAGTEAFF.

This clonotype appeared many times. V is TRBV29-1 and J is TRBJ2-5; TRBD2 is a possible D gene (6 bases). Trimming cost V 4 bases and J 5 bases, with 11 bases left between them. Germline CDR1 is SQVTM and CDR2 is ANQGSEA. This CDR3 region has 12 residues. As DNA, the CDR3 is TGCAGCGTTGGGGTAGGAGGGGAGACCCAGTACTTC. Translating gives CSVGVGGETQYF.

The rearrangement links TRBV27 to TRBJ2-1, with a weak D call TRBD1 (5 bases). Germline V gives CDR1 MNHEY, CDR2 SMNVEV (reference sequence). CDR3 length: 12 residues. V shed 5 bases and J shed 14 bases, with 16 bases lying between them. This chain's CDR3 is CASSRQGASEFF. In nucleotides, the CDR3 is TGTGCCAGCAGTCGCCAGGGTGCTTCGGAGTTCTTC.

The chain combines TRBV12-3 or TRBV12-4 with TRBJ2-7; 7 nucleotides agree with TRBD2. V trimming: 6 bases; J trimming: 6 bases; junction bases outside the gene matches: 8. The CDR3 is 13 amino acids. The CDR3 coding sequence is TGTGCCAGCAGCTGGGGGGGGGTTGGCGAGCAGTACTTC. It yields the protein CASSWGGVGEQYF.

The sample holds a few counts of this clonotype. The chain couples TRBV29-1 to TRBJ1-2; no definite D call. The V end lost 7 bases, the J end lost 5 bases, and 14 bases lay between the germline ends. CDR3 length equals 12 residues. Germline CDR1 SQVTM, CDR2 ANQGSEA. Here the CDR3 DNA reads TGCAGCGCCATTAGTCACGGGTATGGCTACACCTTC. This codes for CSAISHGYGYTF.

Concerning this clonotype: This may be a read error, as it is one base from a much larger clone. The CDR3 end shows no conserved phenylalanine or tryptophan, and so a read error is likely. The genes are TRBV6-5 and TRBJ2-3; D not resolved. This CDR3 region has 13 residues. With 2 bases removed from V and 1 base from J, the gap between germline ends came to 4 bases. The germline gives CDR1 MNHEY, CDR2 SVGAGI. CDR3 bases: TGTGCCAGCAGTTACGCGGGCACAGATACGCAGTATCTT. It specifies CASSYAGTDTQYL.

This clonotype showed up just a few times. V usage is TRBV7-9 and J usage is TRBJ2-1; D is perhaps TRBD1 (6 bases). Germline V lookup: CDR1 SEHNR, CDR2 FQNEAQ (reference sequence). The CDR3 sequence is 12 residues long. The ends were cut back, 6 bases at V and 9 bases at J, with 12 bases in the middle. The CDR3 sequence: CASRPRGGEQFF. The CDR3 DNA sequence: TGTGCCAGCAGACCGAGAGGGGGTGAGCAGTTCTTC.

This clonotype was observed many times. The chain uses TRBV27 and TRBJ2-7; D assignment may be TRBD1 or TRBD2 (5 bases each). The CDR3 length is 15 residues. Germline CDR1 reads MNHEY; CDR2 reads SMNVEV (reference sequence). Deletions cut 4 bases from V and 2 bases from J, with 15 bases between. The CDR3 sequence: CASSWVGTGAYEQYF. As DNA, the CDR3 is TGTGCCAGCAGTTGGGTTGGGACCGGGGCCTACGAGCAGTACTTC.

This clonotype was found a few times. V gene TRBV24-1 combines with J gene TRBJ2-1; D remains ambiguous. The germline V gene has CDR1 KGHDR and CDR2 SFDVKD. The V gene lost 9 bases and the J gene lost 0 bases, with 11 bases spanning the gap. This CDR3 spans 14 amino acids. The CDR3 loop reads CATGPWSSYNEQFF. CDR3 in DNA: TGTGCCACCGGACCTTGGAGCTCCTACAATGAGCAGTTCTTC.

This clonotype appeared many times. The J gene is TRBJ2-1, the V gene TRBV29-1, with unresolved D. This CDR3 has 16 residues. Trimming shortened V by 0 bases and J by 0 bases, and 12 bases separated the two germline ends. Germline CDR1 SQVTM, CDR2 ANQGSEA. CDR3 loop: CSVEDAVYNSYNEQFF. The CDR3 bases are TGCAGCGTTGAAGACGCCGTCTACAACTCCTACAATGAGCAGTTCTTC.

There are many counts of this clonotype. Here the CDR3 DNA reads TGTGCCAGCAGCTTCCAGGGGGCCTACGAGCAGTACTTC. Its translation: CASSFQGAYEQYF. This chain joins TRBV5-8 and TRBJ2-7; TRBD1 agrees at 7 bases. This CDR3 contains 13 residues. Germline assignment: CDR1 SGHTS and CDR2 YDEGEE. Trimming at V came to 2 bases and at J to 2 bases, leaving 1 base not matched to a gene.

This clonotype was seen a few times. The chain employs TRBV10-3 and TRBJ1-4; perhaps TRBD1 as D (5 bases). The V end lost 2 bases, the J end lost 7 bases, and 11 bases lay between the germline ends. The CDR3 is made up of 14 amino acids. Germline-derived CDR1 and CDR2 are ENHRY and SYGVKD. As DNA, the CDR3 is TGTGCCATCAGTGAGCCTCCACAGGCTGAAAAACTGTTTTTT. Protein: CAISEPPQAEKLFF.

This clonotype was recorded at least ten times. The chain has TRBV4-2 and TRBJ1-5, with TRBD1 as a possible D gene (5 bases). Germline CDR1 and CDR2: LGHNA and YNFKEQ. The CDR3 has 15 residues. V was shortened by 1 base and J by 7 bases, with 14 bases between the two germline ends. CDR3: CASSQVLGEEQPQHF. The CDR3 DNA reads as TGTGCCAGCAGCCAAGTCTTAGGGGAGGAACAGCCCCAGCATTTT.

This clonotype was seen repeatedly, ten times or more. The rearrangement links TRBV5-1 to TRBJ2-1; D unresolved. The V and J ends lost 0 bases and 4 bases respectively, with 11 bases between them. This CDR3 region has 15 residues. Per the germline V gene, CDR1 is SGHRS and CDR2 is YFSETQ. In nucleotides, the CDR3 is TGCGCCAGCAGCTTGGAACGGCCTACTTACAATGAGCAGTTCTTC. This gives the protein CASSLERPTYNEQFF.

The chain uses TRBV20-1 and TRBJ1-1; D may be TRBD1 (5 bases). Germline values: CDR1 DFQATT, CDR2 SNEGSKA (reference sequence). CDR3 length equals 13 residues. V lost 6 bases, J lost 1 base, and 12 bases lay in between. The DNA for the CDR3 is TGCAGTGCCAGGGAGACGGCGAACACTGAAGCTTTCTTT. It encodes CSARETANTEAFF.

This clonotype was counted ten times or more. The chain carries TRBV20-1 and TRBJ2-5, with D perhaps matching TRBD2 (5 bases). This CDR3 has 13 residues. Per germline, CDR1 DFQATT and CDR2 SNEGSKA (reference sequence). Trimming pared 3 bases from V and 3 bases from J, leaving 11 bases between. The CDR3 DNA is TGCAGTGCTAGGGAACTAGGGAAAGAGACCCAGTACTTC. Encoded protein: CSARELGKETQYF.

To note about this clonotype: This sequence may be a read error, since a much larger clone differs from it by one base. The chain links TRBV12-3 or TRBV12-4 to TRBJ1-1; D is ambiguous. The CDR3 has 12 amino acids. V gave up 5 bases and J gave up 4 bases, with 8 bases separating them. CDR3 loop: CASSHGITEAFF. In DNA form, the CDR3 reads TGTGCCAGCAGTCATGGTATCACTGAAGCTTTCTTT.

J is TRBJ1-1 and V is TRBV19, with a possible D match to TRBD1 (5 bases). The CDR3 totals 14 residues. Germline V CDR1 and CDR2: LNHDA, SQIVND (reference sequence). The V end was cut by 5 bases, the J end by 2 bases, with 12 bases between. The CDR3 region has the DNA TGTGCCAGTAGTTTCCCCCGGACAAACACTGAAGCTTTCTTT. This gives the protein CASSFPRTNTEAFF.

This clonotype was observed at least ten times. The rearrangement links TRBV9 to TRBJ1-1, with D uncertain. This CDR3 contains 15 residues. Looked up from germline, CDR1 is SGDLS and CDR2 is YYNGEE. Deletions cut 0 bases from V and 4 bases from J, with 13 bases between. The CDR3 nucleotides read TGTGCCAGCAGCGTAGATGGCCTATCAGGCACTGAAGCTTTCTTT. The encoded protein is CASSVDGLSGTEAFF.

This clonotype was seen at least ten times. The chain joins TRBV12-3 or TRBV12-4 to TRBJ2-7; D remains ambiguous. Trimming stripped 2 bases from V and 7 bases from J, with 12 bases between. This CDR3 has 13 amino acids. CDR3 amino acids: CASSLYRFGEQYV. The CDR3 coding sequence is TGTGCCAGCAGTTTATATCGGTTTGGGGAGCAGTACGTC.

This clonotype was observed at least ten times. This chain connects TRBV7-9 to TRBJ2-2; the D is unclear. The CDR3 is 12 amino acids. The germline CDR1 and CDR2 sequences are SEHNR and FQNEAQ (reference sequence). V was clipped by 2 bases and J by 2 bases, with 0 bases between them. The CDR3 DNA reads as TGTGCCAGCAGCTTAAACACCGGGGAGCTGTTTTTT. Translating gives CASSLNTGELFF.

In this sample, this clonotype turned up many times. Compared with germline, one end of the junction differs, possibly owing to a read error. V usage is TRBV4-1 and J usage is TRBJ2-3; maybe TRBD2 (5 bases). CDR1 is MGHRA and CDR2 is YSYEKL in the germline V gene. This CDR3 contains 13 residues. CDR3 loop: CASSLLGTDTQYF. CDR3 DNA sequence: TGTGCCAGCAGTTTACTAGGAACAGATACGCAGTATTTT.

In its sample, this clonotype was seen many times. The chain joins TRBV29-1 to TRBJ1-2, with a weak D call TRBD1 (5 bases). Trimming left V 1 base short and J 3 bases short, with 12 bases between. The CDR3 is 14 amino acids. The germline V gene has CDR1 SQVTM and CDR2 ANQGSEA. The DNA of the CDR3 is TGCAGCGTTGAAGTTGGGGGAAGTGACTATGGCTACACCTTC. This sequence encodes CSVEVGGSDYGYTF.

This clonotype has only a few counts. The rearrangement links TRBV6-1 to TRBJ2-1; 9 bases line up with TRBD1. V lost 6 bases, J lost 3 bases, and 6 bases stayed unmatched. The CDR3 has 15 amino acids. Germline values: CDR1 MNHNS, CDR2 SASEGT. In DNA, the CDR3 is TGTGCCAGCAGCCACCCGGGACAGGGCTACAATGAGCAGTTCTTC. It yields the protein CASSHPGQGYNEQFF.

This clonotype was detected ten times or more. The chain uses TRBV12-3 or TRBV12-4 and TRBJ1-5; no clear D. CDR3 length: 12 amino acids. Trimming removed 7 bases from V and 7 bases from J, with 11 bases in between. The CDR3 DNA sequence: TGTGCCAGCACCCTAGACGGGCAGCCCCAGCATTTT. Protein product: CASTLDGQPQHF.

The table lists this clonotype with many counts. The rearrangement links TRBV5-5 to TRBJ1-4, with unresolved D. Germline values: CDR1 SGHKS, CDR2 YYEKEE (reference sequence). V gave up 0 bases and J gave up 3 bases, with 9 bases separating them. CDR3 length: 15 residues. The CDR3 here is CASSLGQPPNEKLFF. The CDR3 coding sequence is TGTGCCAGCAGCTTGGGGCAGCCCCCTAATGAAAAACTGTTTTTT.